Following are 4 T cell receptor beta chains from one sample sequenced in a study of blood T cells in healthy people across ages. A J-beta primer mix and a sample-barcoded 5' primer were used in a second PCR of roughly 6 to 12 cycles. Each CDR3 protein gets one entry after TCRdb re-called the 5' RACE reads with MiXCR. The table shows fewer than 900,000 distinct CDR3 sequences, with 43% occurring only once. Sequenced material: blood. The receptor set was obtained from a woman aged 55-70 years in good health.

The genes are TRBV3-1 and TRBJ1-1; no clear D. CDR1 and CDR2 (germline): LGHDT, YNNKEL (reference sequence). The V end lost 4 bases, the J end lost 9 bases, and 12 bases lay between the germline ends. The CDR3 runs 12 residues. DNA of the CDR3: TGTGCCAGCAGCCGTGGAGGGCGGCAAGCTTTCTTT. Translated: CASSRGGRQAFF.

This sequence joins TRBV6-2 or TRBV6-3 and TRBJ2-5, with D possibly being TRBD2 (6 bases). V was clipped by 2 bases and J by 5 bases, with 12 bases between them. The germline V gene encodes CDR1 MNHEY and CDR2 SVGEGT. This CDR3 contains 14 residues. Here the CDR3 reads CASSYRRGSETQYF. The CDR3 nucleotides read TGTGCCAGCAGTTACCGGCGGGGTAGTGAGACCCAGTACTTC.

This clonotype was seen a few times. The chain employs TRBV12-3 or TRBV12-4 and TRBJ1-2; D call uncertain. The V end was cut by 5 bases, the J end by 6 bases, with 13 bases between. CDR3 length: 13 residues. For the CDR3, the DNA is TGTGCCAGCAGTGTGGGTCGGACGGATGGCTACACCTTC. It is translated as CASSVGRTDGYTF.

This clonotype was observed a few times. The V call is TRBV4-3, the J call TRBJ2-7, with TRBD2 matching 8 bases. CDR1 is LGHNA, CDR2 YSLEER, per germline. The CDR3 is 15 amino acids. Trimming removed 0 bases from V and 5 bases from J; junction bases left unmatched: 6. The CDR3 protein is CASSQELREDNEQYF. The CDR3 DNA reads as TGCGCCAGCAGCCAAGAGTTGCGGGAGGACAACGAGCAGTACTTC.